This entry concerns a single T cell receptor (beta chain). Germline loops: CDR1 LNHDA, CDR2 SQIVND (reference sequence). Trimming at V came to 6 bases and at J to 7 bases, leaving 8 bases not matched to a gene. This CDR3 spans 14 amino acids. In Seattle, patients joined the study during active infection and were tracked longitudinally. The sample comes from a study of blood T cell repertoires in COVID-19. The overall study: Sample material is recorded as cDNA or gDNA derived from T cells, B-cell-depleted T cells, or PBMCs.

The data were produced by immunoSEQ multiplex PCR, yet TCRdb's version contains in-frame clones alone and is incomplete. The sample has fewer than 300,000 clones; over 75% are singletons. This TCR derives from a human donor with COVID-19, enrolled during active disease. The donor label of this sample is uncertain. This chain uses TRBV19 with TRBJ1-2; 10 nucleotides match TRBD1. Sequencing was carried out using peripheral blood. CDR3 region: CASSFPGQGFGYTF. CDR3 nucleotide sequence: TGTGCCAGTAGCTTCCCGGGACAGGGGTTTGGCTACACCTTC.